Listed below are T cell receptor beta chains from one sample, sequenced in a study of shared clonotypes between healthy human individuals. The assay was immunoSEQ multiplex PCR, and TCRdb's table has in-frame clones only and misses some. Of 2.3 million or so clones in the sample, just over 90% were seen once. Sequenced: naive CD4+ T cells from PBMCs. The receptors originated from a young man in good health. Some clones in this sample may be carry-over from other donors' samples. Each CDR3 is given with its conserved first and last residue. A D gene is named only where the DNA matches it firmly. Clone size is shown for a subset of rows, as once, few, many or a class of expanded clone.

TRBV5-4	.	TRBJ2-5	.	CASSLASSAQETQYF	TGTGCCAGCAGCTTGGCCTCTAGCGCCCAAGAGACCCAGTACTTC
TRBV11-2	.	TRBJ2-7	TRBD2	CASSLGTSGTYEQYF	TGTGCCAGCAGCCTCGGGACTAGCGGGACCTACGAGCAGTACTTC
TRBV15	once	TRBJ2-5	.	CATSILGRQETQYF	TGTGCCACCAGCATCTTGGGGCGACAAGAGACCCAGTACTTC
TRBV6-5	.	TRBJ2-7	TRBD2	CATGGTSDYEQYF	TGTGCCACCGGGGGGACTAGCGACTACGAGCAGTACTTC
TRBV2	.	TRBJ1-1	.	CASSPLTALNTEAFF	TGTGCCAGCAGTCCCCTGACGGCATTGAACACTGAAGCTTTCTTT
TRBV10-3	.	TRBJ1-5	.	CAISEFNTNQPQHF	TGTGCCATCAGTGAGTTTAATACCAATCAGCCCCAGCATTTT
TRBV6-4	.	TRBJ2-1	TRBD2	CASSIFLGRGNEQFF	TGTGCCAGCAGTATTTTTTTGGGGAGGGGCAATGAGCAGTTCTTC
TRBV6-1	once	TRBJ1-5	.	CASSEAWSNQPQHF	TGTGCCAGCAGTGAAGCGTGGAGCAATCAGCCCCAGCATTTT
TRBV5-4	.	TRBJ2-7	TRBD1	CASSSPGQGAHEQYF	TGTGCCAGCAGCTCCCCGGGACAGGGGGCCCACGAGCAGTACTTC
TRBV6-6	once	TRBJ2-5	.	CATSEGAETQYF	TGTGCCACCTCGGAGGGGGCAGAGACCCAGTACTTC
TRBV6-5	.	TRBJ2-1	.	CATTLDLLTNEQFF	TGTGCCACCACACTGGACCTTCTAACCAATGAGCAGTTCTTC
TRBV7-9	.	TRBJ1-5	.	CASSRGDGSNQPQHF	TGTGCCAGCAGCCGAGGGGACGGTAGCAATCAGCCCCAGCATTTT
TRBV18	.	TRBJ2-1	.	CASSPGADSSYNEQFF	TGTGCCAGCTCACCAGGAGCCGATAGCTCCTACAATGAGCAGTTCTTC